The source of this TCR beta chain is a study of shared clonotypes between healthy human individuals. Findings of the study overall: A handful of donors shared 4.5% to 6.5% of their naive CD4 clonotypes. Shared clonotypes across all four donors exceeded non-shared ones in generation probability.

Every donor was a Caucasian adult from Nashville, Tennessee. Points on this clone: Its antigen remains unidentified.

Libraries were prepared by immunoSEQ multiplex PCR; TCRdb keeps only in-frame clonotypes and omits some of them. The sample yields 2 million to 3 million clones, about 92% seen once. The CDR3 is made up of 14 amino acids. Trimming took off 2 bases at V and 0 bases at J, with 10 bases between the two ends. The germline V gene encodes CDR1 GTSNPN and CDR2 SVGIG (reference sequence). Specimen: naive CD4+ T cells sorted from blood. Subset specified: CD45RA+ positively selected. This sequence originates from a man aged 18 to 35 in good health. This chain joins TRBV30 and TRBJ1-2; D is unresolved. CDR3 DNA: TGTGCCTGGAGTCCCCCCCCAGCTAACTATGGCTACACCTTC. Residues: CAWSPPPANYGYTF.